This T cell receptor beta chain was retrieved from a study of early T cells in non-severe SARS-CoV-2 infection. Study overall: Sequencing targeted bulk RNA from unsorted whole blood, leaving chains unpaired.

Study-level results: Lookups in VDJdb leaned toward anti-spike CD8 responses and missed private and CD4 specificities.

Germline V CDR1 and CDR2: SGHVS, FQNEAQ. V lost 1 base and J lost 4, with 10 bases in between. The length of the CDR3 is 14 residues. In the library, individual cDNA molecules carried attached unique molecular identifiers. MiXCR, run by TCRdb on the 5' RACE reads, gives a single entry per CDR3 protein. There are 65,000 to 95,000 distinct CDR3 sequences in the sample; over 9% occur only once, and more than 4.5% lies in the top ten. This clonotype occurred many times. No antigen is known for it. Sample: whole blood. The genes are TRBV7-8 and TRBJ1-2; D is undetermined. The source is an adult who was a healthcare worker with PCR-confirmed SARS-CoV-2 infection or an uninfected control (not recorded which). This CDR3 is CASSLGGRGYGYTF. Written as DNA, the CDR3 is TGTGCCAGCAGCTTAGGTGGCCGAGGCTATGGCTACACCTTC.